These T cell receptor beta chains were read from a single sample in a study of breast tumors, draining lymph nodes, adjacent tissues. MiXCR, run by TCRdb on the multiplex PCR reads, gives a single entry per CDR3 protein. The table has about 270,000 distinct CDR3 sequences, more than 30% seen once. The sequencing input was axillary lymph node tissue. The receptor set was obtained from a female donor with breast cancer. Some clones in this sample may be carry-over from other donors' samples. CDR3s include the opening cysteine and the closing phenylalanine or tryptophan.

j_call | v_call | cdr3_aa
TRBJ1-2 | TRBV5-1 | CASPPPTESYGYTF
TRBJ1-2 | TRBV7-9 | CASSRDRAFYGYTF
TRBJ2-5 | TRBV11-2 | CASSLVPSAIGETQYF
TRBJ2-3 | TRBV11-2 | CASSFGGRSTDTQYF
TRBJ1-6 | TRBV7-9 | CASTPHTPGTGLNSPLHF
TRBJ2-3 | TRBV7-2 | CASSLRDGSTDTQYF
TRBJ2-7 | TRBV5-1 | CTSSSSGRPPYEQYF
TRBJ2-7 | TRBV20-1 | CSARDPGQPRSREQYF
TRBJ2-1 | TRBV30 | CAWTSGDSSSEQFF
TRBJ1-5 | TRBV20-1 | CSAREGGQDQPQHF
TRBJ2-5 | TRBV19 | CASSIVGPPSGETQYF
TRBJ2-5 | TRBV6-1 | CASSEYLGLTEETQYF
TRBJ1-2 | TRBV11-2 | CASSSGNYGHTF
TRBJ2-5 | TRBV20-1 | CSATAGFGTSETQYF
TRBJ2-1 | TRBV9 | CPSSVDDQEQFF
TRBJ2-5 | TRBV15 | CATSARDTAQETQYF
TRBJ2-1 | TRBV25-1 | CASSAESGATYNEQFF
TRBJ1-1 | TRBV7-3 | CASSSQPSNTEAFF
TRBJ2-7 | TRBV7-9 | CASSLGPLAITYEQYF
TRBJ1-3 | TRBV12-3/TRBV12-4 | CASRRRGPGNTIYF
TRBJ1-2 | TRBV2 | CASSEGQGGYTF
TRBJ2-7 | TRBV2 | CASSVSLASGSDEQYF